The 25 T cell receptor beta chains given below trace back to one sample, sequenced in a study of blood T cell repertoires in COVID-19. Generated by immunoSEQ multiplex PCR, the TCRdb table keeps only in-frame clones and is missing some. In the table there are roughly 220,000 clones, 84% of which are singletons. Sequences were obtained from PBMCs or T cells enriched from blood (not recorded which). These receptors came from a woman aged 40 to 50 who had recovered from COVID-19.

The chain combines TRBV2 with TRBJ1-2, with a weak D call TRBD1 (5 bases). The CDR3 has 19 residues. Trimming pared 2 bases from V and 8 bases from J, leaving 30 bases between. Germline values: CDR1 SNHLY, CDR2 FYNNEI. In DNA, the CDR3 is TGTGCCAGCAGTGAAACTCAGATGTACTTCGTCGACGTTAAGGGGGGCTACACCTTC. Protein: CASSETQMYFVDVKGGYTF. Combining the CDR3 with reference TRBV2 and TRBJ1-2 gives the whole variable domain EPEVTQTPSHQVTQMGQEVILRCVPISNHLYFYWYRQILGQKVEFLVSFYNNEISEKSEIFDDQFSVERPDGSNFTLKIRSTKLEDSAMYFCASSETQMYFVDVKGGYTFGSGTRLTVV.

The chain combines TRBV6-5 with TRBJ2-2, with D perhaps TRBD2 (6 bases). This CDR3 has 14 amino acids. Germline-derived CDR1 and CDR2 are MNHEY and SVGAGI. V was cut by 2 bases and J by 7 bases, with 11 bases left in between. In DNA form, the CDR3 reads TGTGCCAGCAGTTACACGCAGGGAGGCGGGGAGCTGTTTTTT. Protein product: CASSYTQGGGELFF.

This rearrangement joins TRBV7-9 to TRBJ1-2; possible D gene TRBD1, 6 bases. The V gene's germline CDR1 is SEHNR and CDR2 FQNEAQ (reference sequence). This CDR3 comprises 12 residues. The V and J ends lost 1 base and 6 bases respectively, with 6 bases between them. CDR3 sequence (DNA): TGTGCCAGCAGCTTAGACAGGGATGGCTACACCTTC. This sequence encodes CASSLDRDGYTF.

The chain recombines TRBV24-1 with TRBJ2-5, with D uncertain. The CDR3 sequence is 11 residues long. Trimming took off 4 bases at V and 5 bases at J, with 4 bases between the two ends. Germline lookup yields CDR1 KGHDR and CDR2 SFDVKD. The CDR3 spells CATSERETQYF. The CDR3 nucleotides read TGTGCCACCAGTGAGAGGGAGACCCAGTACTTC.

The rearrangement joins TRBV29-1 to TRBJ2-7, with 11 nucleotides matching TRBD2. J lost 2 bases, V lost 5 bases, and 23 bases had no gene match. Germline-derived CDR1 and CDR2 are SQVTM and ANQGSEA. The CDR3 contains 20 residues. This CDR3 reads CSVNPRGPLAGEDGTYEQYF. CDR3 sequence (DNA): TGCAGCGTTAACCCCCGGGGGCCACTAGCGGGAGAGGATGGGACCTACGAGCAGTACTTC.

This rearrangement joins TRBV7-2 to TRBJ1-1; the match to TRBD1 covers 8 bases. The germline V gene encodes CDR1 SGHTA and CDR2 FQGNSA. This CDR3 is 14 amino acids long. J gave up 0 bases and V 7 bases, and 4 bases lay outside the gene matches. The CDR3 sequence: CASTRQGLNTEAFF. As DNA, the CDR3 is TGTGCCAGCACAAGACAGGGGTTGAACACTGAAGCTTTCTTT.

A note on this clone: At the DNA level, this CDR3 is encoded by other sequences in the same sample as well. The gene calls are TRBV19 and TRBJ2-5; perhaps TRBD2 as D (5 bases). The germline CDR1 and CDR2 sequences are LNHDA and SQIVND (reference sequence). The CDR3 spans 12 residues. Trimming removed 3 bases at V and 5 bases at J, with 7 bases between. CDR3 sequence reads: CASSIGGETQYF. In DNA, the CDR3 is TGTGCCAGTAGTATCGGCGGGGAGACCCAGTACTTC.

V gene TRBV6-5 combines with J gene TRBJ2-2; D is unresolved. Germline CDR1 reads MNHEY; CDR2 reads SVGAGI. The V end was cut by 5 bases, the J end by 1 base, with 2 bases between. The length of the CDR3 is 12 residues. The CDR3 protein is CASSRNTGELFF. DNA for the CDR3: TGTGCCAGCAGTCGGAACACCGGGGAGCTGTTTTTT.

This chain joins TRBV18 and TRBJ2-3, with a weak D call TRBD2 (5 bases). Per germline, CDR1 KGHSH and CDR2 LQKENI. The CDR3 contains 14 residues. Between the trimmed V and J ends, which lost 3 bases and 3 bases, there was a span of 10 bases. CDR3 nucleotide sequence: TGTGCCAGCTCACCGGGAGCGGCAACAGATACGCAGTATTTT. Translation: CASSPGAATDTQYF.

The CDR3 protein is CASQVGAGELFF. The CDR3 bases are TGTGCCAGCCAAGTTGGGGCGGGGGAGCTGTTTTTT. The rearrangement links TRBV12-3 or TRBV12-4 to TRBJ2-2; maybe TRBD1 (5 bases). Trimming shortened V by 8 bases and J by 8 bases, and 12 bases separated the two germline ends. The CDR3 consists of 12 residues.

The chain is built from TRBV3-1 (or the pseudogene TRBV3-2) and TRBJ2-3; D is unclear. Trimming took off 0 bases at V and 7 bases at J, with 8 bases between the two ends. The CDR3 is made up of 13 amino acids. Germline values: CDR1 LGHDT, CDR2 YNNKEL (reference sequence). Here the CDR3 DNA reads TGTGCCAGCAGCCAAGATGCGGAATATACGCAGTATTTT. This codes for CASSQDAEYTQYF.

This sequence joins TRBV6-1 and TRBJ2-4; 8 nucleotides line up with TRBD2. CDR1 is MNHNS and CDR2 is SASEGT in the germline V gene. The length of the CDR3 is 15 residues. Losses at the gene ends were 2 bases for V and 3 bases for J; bases not matched to a gene: 3. CDR3 residues: CASSESGGFKNIQYF. The CDR3 DNA sequence: TGTGCCAGCAGTGAAAGCGGGGGTTTCAAAAACATTCAGTACTTC.

This rearrangement joins TRBV2 to TRBJ1-1, with 12 bases fitting TRBD1. Trimming cost V 6 bases and J 6 bases; bases outside gene matches: 5. Germline V gene lookup returns CDR1 SNHLY and CDR2 FYNNEI. This CDR3 contains 14 residues. The CDR3 here is CASRVGTGGSEAFF. Written as DNA, the CDR3 is TGTGCCAGCAGGGTAGGGACAGGGGGCTCTGAAGCTTTCTTT.

The chain employs TRBV29-1 and TRBJ1-1, with D maybe TRBD1 (6 bases). The CDR3 runs 13 residues. Per germline, CDR1 SQVTM and CDR2 ANQGSEA. V lost 6 bases and J 3 bases, leaving 14 bases between the germline ends. The CDR3 loop reads CSVLTGRDTEAFF. CDR3 DNA: TGCAGCGTCCTTACAGGGAGAGACACTGAAGCTTTCTTT.

Of note for this clone: At one end the junction does not follow the germline gene, possibly because of a read error. The chain uses TRBV2 and TRBJ1-1; a possible D gene is TRBD1 (6 bases). Looked up from germline, CDR1 is SNHLY and CDR2 is FYNNEI. The CDR3 is 13 amino acids. CDR3 sequence reads: CASSERGGLGRDF. The CDR3 DNA sequence: TGTGCCAGCAGTGAAAGAGGGGGATTGGGGAGGGACTTT.

The chain uses TRBV7-9 and TRBJ1-5; D not resolved. The CDR3 totals 13 residues. The V end lost 0 bases, the J end lost 4 bases, and 4 bases lay between the germline ends. Germline CDR1 and CDR2: SEHNR and FQNEAQ (reference sequence). DNA of the CDR3: TGTGCCAGCAGCTTAGCCGAGAATCAGCCCCAGCATTTT. It codes for CASSLAENQPQHF.

The chain couples TRBV30 to TRBJ2-1, with TRBD2 matching over 9 bases. The trim removed 0 bases at V and 4 bases at J, leaving 4 bases unmatched. From germline, CDR1 is GTSNPN and CDR2 SVGIG (reference sequence). This CDR3 comprises 15 residues. CDR3 nucleotide sequence: TGTGCCTGGAGTGTACGGCTAGCGGGGTACAATGAGCAGTTCTTC. Protein sequence: CAWSVRLAGYNEQFF.

This clone was picked up a small number of times. V and J are TRBV19 and TRBJ1-1, with a tentative D call TRBD1 (5 bases). The germline V gene encodes CDR1 LNHDA and CDR2 SQIVND (reference sequence). Trimming removed 5 bases from V and 3 bases from J, with 16 bases in between. The CDR3 is 15 amino acids. CDR3 region: CASSPRTLGDTEAFF. The CDR3 DNA sequence: TGTGCCAGTAGTCCAAGGACATTAGGGGACACTGAAGCTTTCTTT.

This sequence joins TRBV14 and TRBJ1-3, with no clear D. V was pared by 1 base and J by 3 bases, with 10 bases between. This CDR3 has 15 amino acids. Germline loops: CDR1 SGHDN, CDR2 FVKESK. The chain's CDR3 is CASSQGSGNGNTIYF. In DNA form, the CDR3 reads TGTGCCAGCAGCCAAGGCTCGGGGAATGGAAACACCATATATTTT.

The V gene is TRBV28, the J gene TRBJ1-1; the match to TRBD1 covers 7 bases. V was clipped by 7 bases and J by 7 bases; unmatched bases: 6. Germline V gene lookup returns CDR1 MDHEN and CDR2 SYDVKM. CDR3 length equals 12 residues. CDR3 amino acids: CASTPDRFEAFF. CDR3 in DNA: TGTGCCAGCACCCCGGACAGGTTTGAAGCTTTCTTT.

This chain links TRBV30 with TRBJ2-1, with 8 nucleotides matching TRBD2. Losses at the gene ends were 5 bases for V and 4 bases for J; bases not matched to a gene: 4. Germline assignment: CDR1 GTSNPN and CDR2 SVGIG (reference sequence). The CDR3 spans 13 residues. Written as DNA, the CDR3 is TGTGCCTGGTCTAGCGGGCCTTACAATGAGCAGTTCTTC. This sequence encodes CAWSSGPYNEQFF.

The chain links TRBV11-2 to TRBJ2-1; 7 nucleotides agree with TRBD2. V lost 5 bases and J lost 8; bases outside the gene matches: 6. Looked up from germline, CDR1 is SGHAT and CDR2 is FQNNGV. The CDR3 spans 13 residues. CDR3 amino acids: CASSTTSLDEQFF. The CDR3 nucleotides read TGTGCCAGCAGCACGACTAGCCTCGATGAGCAGTTCTTC.

Concerning this clone itself: In the same sample, other DNA sequences code for this CDR3. In nucleotides, the CDR3 is TGTGCCAGCAGCCAAGGACTTGAAGAGACCCAGTACTTC. Translated, it gives CASSQGLEETQYF. V is TRBV3-1 (or the pseudogene TRBV3-2) and J is TRBJ2-5; no clear D gene. Looked up from germline, CDR1 is LGHDT and CDR2 is YNNKEL (reference sequence). This CDR3 is 13 amino acids long. Trimming shortened V by 1 base and J by 3 bases, and 6 bases separated the two germline ends.

The V gene is TRBV18, the J gene TRBJ2-7; TRBD2 matches at 11 bases. After removal of 6 bases from V and 1 base from J, the junction contained 14 bases not matched to a gene. The length of the CDR3 is 18 residues. From germline, CDR1 is KGHSH and CDR2 LQKENI. The CDR3, as DNA: TGTGCCAGCTCGTACGCAGCTATCGGGACTAGCGGATCCTACGAGCAGTACTTC. Translated, it gives CASSYAAIGTSGSYEQYF. Drawing the rest from reference TRBV18 and TRBJ2-7, the complete variable domain is NAGVMQNPRHLVRRRGQEARLRCSPMKGHSHVYWYRQLPEEGLKFMVYLQKENIIDESGMPKERFSAEFPKEGPSILRIQQVVRGDSAAYFCASSYAAIGTSGSYEQYFGPGTRLTVT.

The chain couples TRBV7-3 to TRBJ2-2; D possibly corresponds to TRBD2 (5 bases). The V end was cut by 1 base, the J end by 5 bases, with 8 bases between. The CDR3 runs 14 residues. Germline CDR1 and CDR2: SGHTA and FQGTGA. CDR3 amino acids: CASSLNGETGELFF. As DNA, the CDR3 is TGTGCCAGCAGCTTAAACGGGGAAACCGGGGAGCTGTTTTTT.